This paragraph reports one TCR beta chain. The specificity of this receptor is unknown. Base quality data are lacking; no much larger clone is found one base away. This specimen comes from a study of graft-versus-host responses after intestinal transplantation (dated by TCRdb to about 2021). Broadly, across the study: Multivisceral, liver-intestinal, or isolated intestinal transplants were received by the recipients. Anti-thymocyte globulin induction was given to all recipients, followed by maintenance tacrolimus and steroids for roughly 3 years. After intestinal transplantation, graft-versus-host and host-versus-graft alloreactive T cell clones in the graft, circulation and bone marrow were tracked using bulk TCR-beta CDR3 sequencing. To identify alloreactive clones, pre-transplant mixed lymphocyte reaction products were sequenced and then compared with unstimulated pre-transplant donor and recipient T cells. The cohort enrolled about two dozen intestinal transplant recipients, one of whom was a retransplant, and a few patients without pretransplant specimens were excluded. Donor T cell macrochimerism was defined as a peak of at least 4% donor T cells among recipient peripheral blood mononuclear cells. Rather than going through the commercial service, samples from three later patients were sequenced in-house on an Illumina MiSeq and processed with MiXCR.

The time point label of this sample denotes: cells obtained before transplantation from donor or recipient. CD3+CD4+ and CD3+CD8+ populations were FACS-sorted from unstimulated pre-transplant donor and recipient cells taken from spleen or lymph nodes. The library was produced with the immunoSEQ multiplex PCR assay. For most patients, genomic DNA was isolated using the Qiagen DNeasy Blood and Tissue Kit and was shipped frozen to Adaptive Biotechnologies for TCR sequencing. High-throughput TCR-beta CDR3 sequencing of genomic DNA from most patients was performed by Adaptive Biotechnologies. Concerning the study's data processing: Adaptive's ImmunoSEQ software was the source of the TCR sequencing data for 18 patients, while three other patients were processed with MiXCR and VDJtools. To correct CD4 versus CD8 sorting errors, any sequence found in both subsets at a frequency ratio below 5:1 was removed. Because the origin of CDR3 nucleotide sequences shared between donor and recipient could not be assigned, those sequences were removed. To count as alloreactive, a clone needed at least 2-fold expansion over unstimulated cells and a minimum CFSE-low frequency of 0.002% (template counts) or 0.001% (read counts). A clone was considered mappable if detected in the sequenced pre-transplant spleen, lymph node, or MLR CFSE-low populations of the donor or recipient. The cumulative frequency of alloreactive clones was calculated as a percentage of all sequences, weighted by copy number. In its TCRdb copy, this immuneACCESS table keeps in-frame sequences only and misses some clones. Where compared with another copy, unresolved V genes explain less than half of these, and the others have no known cause. The V and J calls and clone size are taken from that table; D and trimming were inferred from the DNA. Here the sample has about 96,000 clones; roughly 89% occur a single time. The top ten constitute about 0.28% of the sample.

The study at large found these results: GvH clones were detected in recipient bone marrow, and some appeared earlier in ileal mucosa or blood, consistent with an intestinal mucosal origin. Early after transplant, peak levels of circulating GvH clones were associated with declines in HvG clones. The conclusions were limited by the relatively low number and heterogeneity of the intestinal transplant patients. In the allografts of patients with donor T cell macrochimerism, GvH to HvG T cell clonal ratios were high.

The sequence was collected from a human donor who received an intestinal transplant. The sequenced sample was unstimulated CD4+ T cells sorted from spleen or lymph node cells, obtained before intestinal transplant.

This receptor has the CDR3 CASSLGGSGANVLTF. The sequence in DNA is TGCGCCAGCAGCCTCGGTGGCTCTGGGGCCAACGTCCTGACTTTC. The chain was built from TRBV5-1 and TRBJ2-6, with the D gene call left open. CDR1 SGHRS and CDR2 YFSETQ were looked up in the germline V gene. A distance of 8 bases separates the germline ends of V and J, which lose 4 bases and 0 bases respectively. The CDR3 covers 15 residues, taking in both the cysteine and the phenylalanine. Of all the DNA, just the CDR3 is kept, 45 bases in frame from base 1.